This T cell receptor beta chain was captured in a study of human thymus T cells. TCRdb's table, derived via immunoSEQ multiplex PCR, lists solely in-frame clones and lacks some. Of roughly 120,000 clones detected, about 93% appear once; the ten largest clones hold around 0.025%. Thymic material originated from resections removed in the course of corrective heart surgery. Study results and caveats: Apparent skewing of V and J gene usage characterized both thymic and blood repertoires.

For this clone: Its antigen is not known.

V lost 7 bases and J 2 bases, leaving 17 bases between the germline ends. The V gene's germline CDR1 is MNHNY and CDR2 SVGAGI (reference sequence). The CDR3 spans 15 residues. The rearrangement joins TRBV6-6 to TRBJ2-5, with D possibly being TRBD1 or TRBD2 (6 bases each). The specimen was thymus tissue. This receptor was identified in a boy in the first two years of life with a congenital heart defect but otherwise immunologically healthy. CDR3: CASTTGGGKQETQYF. The CDR3 nucleotides are TGTGCCAGCACTACCGGAGGGGGGAAACAAGAGACCCAGTACTTC.